The clone carrying this T cell receptor (beta chain) was counted a single time. These data belong to a study of OX40 agonist ivuxolimab in advanced cancers. Measured with immunoSEQ multiplex PCR; TCRdb has only the in-frame clones, and not every one. The sample includes roughly 50,000 clones, roughly 87% of them seen just once. The source is an adult with an advanced solid tumor such as melanoma, head and neck, liver or kidney cancer. The sample in question was CD4+ or CD8+ T cells sorted from blood, obtained in a trial of the OX40 agonist ivuxolimab.

The DNA of the CDR3 is TGTGCCAGCAGTTTAGCCAGAGTCAATCAGCCCCAGCATTTT. Residues: CASSLARVNQPQHF. V usage is TRBV28 and J usage is TRBJ1-5, with D hard to call. In germline, CDR1 is MDHEN, CDR2 SYDVKM. V gave up 2 bases and J gave up 3 bases, with 8 bases separating them. The CDR3 contains 14 residues.